Included here is one T cell receptor (beta chain) sequence, with context. Method: immunoSEQ multiplex PCR; TCRdb's copy keeps in-frame clones and lacks some. Of under 300,000 clones in the sample, 86% were seen once. This specimen comes from a study of blood T cell repertoires in COVID-19. Study as a whole: Italy, Spain and the United States were the sources of the convalescent and acute COVID-19 samples.

The CDR3 is made up of 15 amino acids. From germline, CDR1 is SEHNR and CDR2 FQNEAQ (reference sequence). Losses at the gene ends were 2 bases for V and 3 bases for J; bases not matched to a gene: 5. The clonotype comes from a man aged 25-45 years who had recovered from COVID-19. V is TRBV7-9 and J is TRBJ2-3, with TRBD2 matching 7 bases. Source material: peripheral blood. CDR3 sequence: CASSLPGGRTDTQYF. CDR3 nucleotide sequence: TGTGCCAGCAGCTTACCCGGGGGGAGGACAGATACGCAGTATTTT.